This TCR beta chain was captured by sequencing in a study of blood T cell repertoires in COVID-19. Study as a whole: Acute-phase and convalescent COVID-19 samples originated in the United States, Italy and Spain. T cells, B-cell-depleted T cells, or PBMCs supplied cDNA or gDNA.

V trimming: 0 bases; J trimming: 5 bases; junction bases outside the gene matches: 9. The CDR3 is 17 residues long. Looked up from germline, CDR1 is LNHNV and CDR2 is YYDKDF (reference sequence). Under the authors' procedure: Using reference gene primer amplification, nucleated cell counts were estimated. Generated by immunoSEQ multiplex PCR, the TCRdb table keeps only in-frame clones and is missing some. The DNA was the basis for D and trimming; V, J and clone size are from that table. Of 200,000 to 250,000 clones detected, approximately 86% appear once; the ten largest clones hold about 10%. The sample consisted of peripheral blood. J is TRBJ2-1 and V is TRBV15, with 8 bases that match TRBD2. The clonotype comes from a woman aged 50 to 65 with COVID-19, enrolled during active disease. CDR3 coding DNA: TGTGCCACCAGCAGAGATTTGGGGCGGGGGGCCCACAATGAGCAGTTCTTC. It specifies CATSRDLGRGAHNEQFF. The complete variable domain, with remaining parts taken from reference TRBV15 and TRBJ2-1, reads DAMVIQNPRYQVTQFGKPVTLSCSQTLNHNVMYWYQQKSSQAPKLLFHYYDKDFNNEADTPDNFQSRRPNTSFCFLDIRSPGLGDTAMYLCATSRDLGRGAHNEQFFGPGTRLTVL.